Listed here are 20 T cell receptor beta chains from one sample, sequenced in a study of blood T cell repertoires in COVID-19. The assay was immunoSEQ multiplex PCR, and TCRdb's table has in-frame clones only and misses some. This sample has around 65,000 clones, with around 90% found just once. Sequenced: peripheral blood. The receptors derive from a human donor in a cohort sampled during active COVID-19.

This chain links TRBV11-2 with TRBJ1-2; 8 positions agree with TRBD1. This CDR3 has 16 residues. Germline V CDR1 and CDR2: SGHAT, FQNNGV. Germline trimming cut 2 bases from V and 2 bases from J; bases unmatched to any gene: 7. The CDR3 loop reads CASSLTGQGLNYGYTF. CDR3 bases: TGTGCCAGCAGCTTAACTGGACAGGGTTTAAACTATGGCTACACCTTC.

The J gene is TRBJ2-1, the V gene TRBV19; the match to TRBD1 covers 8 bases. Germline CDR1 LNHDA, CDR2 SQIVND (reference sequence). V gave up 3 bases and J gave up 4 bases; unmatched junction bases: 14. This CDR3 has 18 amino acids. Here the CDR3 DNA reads TGTGCCAGTAGTATTCTCAGGGGTGCACAGGGGGATTACAATGAGCAGTTCTTC. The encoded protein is CASSILRGAQGDYNEQFF.

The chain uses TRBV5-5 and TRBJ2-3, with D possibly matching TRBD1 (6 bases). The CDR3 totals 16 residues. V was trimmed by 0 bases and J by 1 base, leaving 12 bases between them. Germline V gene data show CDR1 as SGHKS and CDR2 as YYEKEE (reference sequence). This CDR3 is CASSLGGLAGTDTQYF. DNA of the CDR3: TGTGCCAGCAGCTTGGGGGGGCTTGCTGGCACAGATACGCAGTATTTT.

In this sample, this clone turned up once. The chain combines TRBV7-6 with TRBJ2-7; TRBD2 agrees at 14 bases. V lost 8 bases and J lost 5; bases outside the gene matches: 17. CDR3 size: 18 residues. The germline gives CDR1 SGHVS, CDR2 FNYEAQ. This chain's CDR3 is CASGVGTRGLAGANEQYF. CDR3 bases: TGTGCCAGCGGGGTGGGCACCCGGGGACTAGCGGGAGCAAACGAGCAGTACTTC.

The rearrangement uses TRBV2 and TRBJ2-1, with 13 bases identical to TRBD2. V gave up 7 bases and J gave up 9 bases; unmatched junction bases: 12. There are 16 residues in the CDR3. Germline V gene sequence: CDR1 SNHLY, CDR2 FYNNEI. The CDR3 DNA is TGTGCCAGCACCTTGGGGAGACTAGCGGGAGGAAGTGAGCAGTTCTTC. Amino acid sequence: CASTLGRLAGGSEQFF.

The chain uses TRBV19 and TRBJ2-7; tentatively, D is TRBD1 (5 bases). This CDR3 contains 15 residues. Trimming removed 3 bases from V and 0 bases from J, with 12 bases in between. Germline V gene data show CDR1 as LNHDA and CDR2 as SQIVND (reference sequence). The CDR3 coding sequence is TGTGCCAGTAGTATGGCGCTCGACAGCTCCTACGAGCAGTACTTC. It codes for CASSMALDSSYEQYF.

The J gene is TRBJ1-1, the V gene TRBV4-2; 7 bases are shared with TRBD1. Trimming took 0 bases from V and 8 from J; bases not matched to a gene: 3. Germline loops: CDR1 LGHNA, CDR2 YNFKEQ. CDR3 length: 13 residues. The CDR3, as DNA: TGTGCCAGCAGCCAAGAGGGACAGCCCGAAGCTTTCTTT. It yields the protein CASSQEGQPEAFF.

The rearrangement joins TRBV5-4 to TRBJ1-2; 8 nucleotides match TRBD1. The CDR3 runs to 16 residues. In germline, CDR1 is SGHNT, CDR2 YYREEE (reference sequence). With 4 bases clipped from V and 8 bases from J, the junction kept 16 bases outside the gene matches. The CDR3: CASSKAGTGLSWGYTF. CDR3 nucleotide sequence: TGTGCCAGCAGCAAGGCCGGGACAGGCCTATCGTGGGGCTACACCTTC.

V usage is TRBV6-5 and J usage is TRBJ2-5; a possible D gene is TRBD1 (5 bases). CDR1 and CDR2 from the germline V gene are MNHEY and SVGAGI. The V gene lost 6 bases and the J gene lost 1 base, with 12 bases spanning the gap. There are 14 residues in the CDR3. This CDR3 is CASRMTEAQETQYF. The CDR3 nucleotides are TGTGCCAGCAGAATGACAGAAGCCCAAGAGACCCAGTACTTC.

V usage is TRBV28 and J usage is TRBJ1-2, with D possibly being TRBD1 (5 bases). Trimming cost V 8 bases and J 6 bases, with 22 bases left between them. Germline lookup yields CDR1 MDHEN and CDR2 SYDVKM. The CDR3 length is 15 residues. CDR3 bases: TGTGCCAGCGGTCAAGGCGCGGCAGGGAACCATGGCTACACCTTC. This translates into CASGQGAAGNHGYTF.

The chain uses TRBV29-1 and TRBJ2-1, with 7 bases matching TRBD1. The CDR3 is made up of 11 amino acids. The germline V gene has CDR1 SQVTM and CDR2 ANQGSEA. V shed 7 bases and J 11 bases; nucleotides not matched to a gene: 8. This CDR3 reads CSAGTASKQFF. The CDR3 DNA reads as TGCAGCGCCGGGACAGCCTCAAAGCAGTTCTTC.

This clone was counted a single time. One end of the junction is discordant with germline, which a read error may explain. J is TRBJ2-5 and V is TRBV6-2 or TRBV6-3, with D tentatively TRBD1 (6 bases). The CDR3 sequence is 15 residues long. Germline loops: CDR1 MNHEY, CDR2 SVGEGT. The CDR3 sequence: CAGSPMGHAQETQYF. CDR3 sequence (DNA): TGTGCCGGCAGCCCGATGGGACACGCACAAGAGACCCAGTACTTC.

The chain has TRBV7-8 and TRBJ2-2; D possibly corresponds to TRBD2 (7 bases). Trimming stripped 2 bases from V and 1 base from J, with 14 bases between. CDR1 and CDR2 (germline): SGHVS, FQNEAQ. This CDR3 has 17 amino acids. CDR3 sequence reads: CASSLRGGRGNTGELFF. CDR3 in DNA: TGTGCCAGCAGCTTAAGAGGGGGGAGGGGGAACACCGGGGAGCTGTTTTTT.

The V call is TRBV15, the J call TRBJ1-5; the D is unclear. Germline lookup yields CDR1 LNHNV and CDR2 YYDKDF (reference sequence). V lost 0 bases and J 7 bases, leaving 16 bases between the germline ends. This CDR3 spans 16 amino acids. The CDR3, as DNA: TGTGCCACCAGCAGAGATCTAAGGGCGGGAATGCAGCCCCAGCATTTT. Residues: CATSRDLRAGMQPQHF.

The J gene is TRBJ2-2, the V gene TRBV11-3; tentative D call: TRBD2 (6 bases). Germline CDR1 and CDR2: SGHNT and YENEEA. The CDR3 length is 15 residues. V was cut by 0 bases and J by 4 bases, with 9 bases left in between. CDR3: CASSLEQAGTGELFF. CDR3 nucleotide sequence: TGTGCCAGCAGCTTAGAACAAGCGGGCACCGGGGAGCTGTTTTTT.

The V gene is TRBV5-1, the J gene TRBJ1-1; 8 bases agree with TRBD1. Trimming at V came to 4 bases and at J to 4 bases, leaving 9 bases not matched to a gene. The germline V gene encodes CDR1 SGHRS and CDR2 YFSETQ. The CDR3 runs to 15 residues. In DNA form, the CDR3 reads TGCGCCAGCAGCGACCCTCCGACAGGGGTCACTGAAGCTTTCTTT. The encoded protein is CASSDPPTGVTEAFF. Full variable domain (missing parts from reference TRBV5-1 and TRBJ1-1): KAGVTQTPRYLIKTRGQQVTLSCSPISGHRSVSWYQQTPGQGLQFLFEYFSETQRNKGNFPGRFSGRQFSNSRSEMNVSTLELGDSALYLCASSDPPTGVTEAFFGQGTRLTVV.

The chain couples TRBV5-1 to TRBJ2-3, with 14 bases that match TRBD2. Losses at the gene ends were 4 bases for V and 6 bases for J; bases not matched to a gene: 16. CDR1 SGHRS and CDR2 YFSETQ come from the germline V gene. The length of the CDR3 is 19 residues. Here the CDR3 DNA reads TGCGCCAGCAGCACACGGAACCTAGGGACTAGCGGGAGTCTTGATACGCAGTATTTT. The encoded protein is CASSTRNLGTSGSLDTQYF.

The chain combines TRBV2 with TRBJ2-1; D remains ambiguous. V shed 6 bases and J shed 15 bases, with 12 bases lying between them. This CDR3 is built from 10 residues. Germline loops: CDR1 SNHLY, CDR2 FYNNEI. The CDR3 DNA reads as TGTGCCAGCAGGCAAATCAACATGTTCTTC. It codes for CASRQINMFF.

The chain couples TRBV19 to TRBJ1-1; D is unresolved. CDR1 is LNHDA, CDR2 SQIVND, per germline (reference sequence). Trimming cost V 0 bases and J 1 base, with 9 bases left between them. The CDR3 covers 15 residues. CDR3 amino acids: CASSIEGRWNTEAFF. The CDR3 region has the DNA TGTGCCAGTAGTATAGAGGGCAGGTGGAACACTGAAGCTTTCTTT.

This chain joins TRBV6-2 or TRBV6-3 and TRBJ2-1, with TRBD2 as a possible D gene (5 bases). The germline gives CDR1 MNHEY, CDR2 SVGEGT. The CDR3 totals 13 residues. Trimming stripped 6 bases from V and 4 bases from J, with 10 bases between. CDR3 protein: CASSLQRYNEQFF. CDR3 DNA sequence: TGTGCCAGCAGCCTGCAGCGGTACAATGAGCAGTTCTTC.